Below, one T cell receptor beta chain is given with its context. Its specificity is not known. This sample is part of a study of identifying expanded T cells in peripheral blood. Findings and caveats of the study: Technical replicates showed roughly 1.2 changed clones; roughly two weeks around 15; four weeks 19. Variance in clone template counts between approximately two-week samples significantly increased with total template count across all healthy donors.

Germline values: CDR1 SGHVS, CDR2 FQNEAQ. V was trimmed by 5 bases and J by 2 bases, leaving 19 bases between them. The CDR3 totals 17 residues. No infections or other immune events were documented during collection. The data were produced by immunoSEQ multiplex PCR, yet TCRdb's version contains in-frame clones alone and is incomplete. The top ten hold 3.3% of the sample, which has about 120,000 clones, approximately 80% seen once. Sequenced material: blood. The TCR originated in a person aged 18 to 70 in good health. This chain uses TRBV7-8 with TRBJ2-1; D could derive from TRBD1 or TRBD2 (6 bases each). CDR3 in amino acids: CASSLGGRGATYNEQFF. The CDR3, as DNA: TGTGCCAGCAGCCTAGGGGGGCGGGGTGCCACCTACAATGAGCAGTTCTTC. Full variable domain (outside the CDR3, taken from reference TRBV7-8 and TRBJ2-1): GAGVSQSPRYKVAKRGQDVALRCDPISGHVSLFWYQQALGQGPEFLTYFQNEAQLDKSGLPSDRFFAERPEGSVSTLKIQRTQQEDSAVYLCASSLGGRGATYNEQFFGPGTRLTVL.